This TCR beta chain was profiled in a study of identical twins. In TCRdb, the 5' RACE reads were re-called with MiXCR into one record per CDR3 protein. The repertoire holds nearly 900,000 distinct CDR3 sequences, with approximately 13% as singletons. After removal of 5 bases from V and 6 bases from J, the junction contained 8 bases not matched to a gene. The CDR3 length is 14 residues. The donor group consisted entirely of healthy Caucasians. The data also belong to a second study, concerning yellow fever vaccine responses in identical twins.

The receptor's source is a woman aged 18 to 35 in good health. The sample consisted of PBMCs. V gene TRBV12-3 or TRBV12-4 combines with J gene TRBJ2-5; 8 bases line up with TRBD2. The CDR3 loop reads CASSAGLERQTQYF. CDR3 nucleotide sequence: TGTGCCAGCAGTGCGGGACTAGAACGTCAGACCCAGTACTTC.